This TCR beta chain was retrieved from a study of shared clonotypes between healthy human individuals (dated by TCRdb to about 2020). Background for the entire study: The cohort included three men and a couple of women between 18 and 49 years of age. For each donor, CD4 naive and CD4 memory were each given three plates, CD8 naive was given two plates, and CD8 memory was given one plate. Blood TCR repertoires of roughly five healthy adults were deeply sequenced to estimate repertoire size and the extent of clonotype sharing between individuals. To increase sequencing depth and limit assay-specific biases, TCR repertoire library preparation and sequencing were carried out by different laboratories using diverse techniques. Between about 0.85 and 8.9 billion PBMCs per donor were obtained by leukapheresis.

As concerns this clone: This receptor's antigen is unknown. Base qualities are missing; no much larger clone stands one base away. Other nucleotide sequences from this sample produce the same CDR3.

What the research found in general, with its limitations: Sampling was limited to blood, and TCR repertoires in tissue likely differ from TCR repertoires in blood. Pairwise subsampling led to the expectation that sequencing depth would affect the degree of clonotype sharing among donors. Sharing across a few donors was observed for around 5% of naive CD4, over 3% of naive CD8, roughly 2.3% of memory CD4, and roughly 0.4% of memory CD8 clonotypes. Naive subsets generally had larger estimated clonotype richness than memory subsets. Even with the large sequencing depth, rarefaction of the sorted-subset datasets indicated that sequencing was incomplete. Higher generation probabilities were observed for clonotypes shared by all four sorted-subset donors than for non-shared clonotypes. The small number of donors limited the genetic and exposure-history diversity represented.

TCR CDR3 regions were amplified from genomic DNA by multiplex PCR using the deep immunoSEQ assay. For each cell subset, the extracted genomic DNA was distributed evenly across all wells of several immunoSEQ 96-well plates, and each plate served as one replicate. For sorted subsets, each replicate PCR was loaded with about 200 ng genomic DNA, equivalent to approximately 33,000 T cell genomes. Purified libraries were quantified with a Qubit 3.0 fluorometer, sized on a Bioanalyzer 2100, and re-quantified with the KAPA Library Quantification kit. A separate single-read 150-cycle Illumina NextSeq 550 flow cell was used to sequence each immunoSEQ 96-well plate. On the study's bioinformatics: Because the immunoSEQ output included only junctional sequences and no quality scores, the filtering could not be the same as the filtering used for full-length reads. To assign V/J genes and CDR3, sequences were annotated against IMGT germline references using PyIR, a Python wrapper for IgBLAST v1.9. Reads with weak V/J assignments (E-value above 1e-6), missing CDR3, stop codons, out-of-frame junctions, or ambiguous translated residues were removed. A V3J clonotype was defined by an identical inferred V gene, J gene, and CDR3 amino acid sequence. Percentage overlap between repertoires was calculated by dividing the number of shared unique clonotypes by the size of the smaller repertoire. RTK rarefaction, the Chao1 estimator, and Recon v2.1 estimates of unobserved clonotypes were used to assess repertoire richness. OLGA was used to compute generation probabilities for all TCRbeta clonotypes that the gDNA method yielded from a few donors. TCRdb carries this immuneACCESS record with in-frame sequences only. Its versions omit some clonotypes, under half of them owing to an unresolved V gene in the studies checked, with the rest unexplained. The V and J calls and clone size come from that table; D and trimming were worked out from the DNA. Recorded for this sample are 2 million to 2.5 million clones; 90% to 96% of them occurred a single time. The ten largest clones represent roughly 0.13% of the sample.

Donors were healthy HIV-negative adults with no recently reported acute infections or vaccinations. Every donor was a Caucasian adult living in Nashville, Tennessee, USA. Magnetic negative selection was used to enrich CD4+ T cells, after which naive cells were positively selected on CD45RA and the negative fraction became the memory subset. Blood was collected by leukapheresis, and PBMCs were isolated by Ficoll-Histopaque density gradient centrifugation and then cryopreserved in liquid nitrogen vapor phase. Analytical flow cytometry was used to check the purity and quantity of every magnetically sorted T cell population. Each sorted fraction had its genomic DNA isolated and then quantified by UV absorbance on a Nanodrop 2000c. The sequence was collected from a man between 18 and 29 years old in good health. Sequencing was done on a sample of naive CD4+ T cells sorted from blood. The cell subset or site label for this specimen denotes: CD45RA+ positively selected.

The DNA sequence follows: TGCAGCGTTGGGACAGTGCTGTCAAATGAGCAGTTCTTC. This sequence encodes CSVGTVLSNEQFF. The chain uses TRBV29-1 and TRBJ2-1; possibly the D gene is TRBD1, per 6 matching bases. V was cut back by 4 bases and J by 7 bases, leaving a gap of 14 bases between them. The CDR3 runs 13 residues from the cysteine to the phenylalanine. CDR3 DNA only is kept here, 39 bases in frame from base 1. CDR1 is given as SQVTM and CDR2 as ANQGSEA, both from the germline V gene.